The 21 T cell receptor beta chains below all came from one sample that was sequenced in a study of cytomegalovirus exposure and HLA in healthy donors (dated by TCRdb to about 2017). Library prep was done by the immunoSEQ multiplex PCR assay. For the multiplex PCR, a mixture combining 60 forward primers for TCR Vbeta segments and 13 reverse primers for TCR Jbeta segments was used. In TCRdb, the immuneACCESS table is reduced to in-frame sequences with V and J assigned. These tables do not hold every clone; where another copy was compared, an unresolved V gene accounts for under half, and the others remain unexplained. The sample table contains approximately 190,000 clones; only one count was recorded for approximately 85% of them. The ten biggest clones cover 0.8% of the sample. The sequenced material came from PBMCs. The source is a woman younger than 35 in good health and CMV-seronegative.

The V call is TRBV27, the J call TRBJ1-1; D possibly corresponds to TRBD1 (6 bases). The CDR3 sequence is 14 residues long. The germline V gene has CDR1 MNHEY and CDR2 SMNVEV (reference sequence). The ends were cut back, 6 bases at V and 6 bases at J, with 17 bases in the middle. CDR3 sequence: CASSRETGPSEAFF. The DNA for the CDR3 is TGTGCCAGCAGCAGGGAGACAGGTCCCTCTGAAGCTTTCTTT.

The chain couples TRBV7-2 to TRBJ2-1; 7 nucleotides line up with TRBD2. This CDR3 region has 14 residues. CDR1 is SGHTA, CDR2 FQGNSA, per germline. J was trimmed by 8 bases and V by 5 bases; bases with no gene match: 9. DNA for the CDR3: TGTGCCAGCAGCGCCCAGACTAGCAGCGATGAGCAGTTCTTC. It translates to CASSAQTSSDEQFF.

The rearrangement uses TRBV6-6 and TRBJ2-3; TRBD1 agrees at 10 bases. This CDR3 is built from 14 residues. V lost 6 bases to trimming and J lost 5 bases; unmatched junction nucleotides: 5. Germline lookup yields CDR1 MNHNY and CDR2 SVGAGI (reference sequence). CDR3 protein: CASRRQGAGDTQYF. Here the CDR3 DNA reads TGTGCCAGCAGGCGACAGGGGGCGGGAGATACGCAGTATTTT.

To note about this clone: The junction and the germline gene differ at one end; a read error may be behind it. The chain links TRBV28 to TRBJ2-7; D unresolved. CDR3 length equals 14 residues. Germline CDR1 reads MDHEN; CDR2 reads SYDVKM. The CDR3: CASSFPGRNYAQYF. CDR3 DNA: TGTGCCAGCAGTTTCCCTGGCAGAAACTACGCGCAGTACTTC.

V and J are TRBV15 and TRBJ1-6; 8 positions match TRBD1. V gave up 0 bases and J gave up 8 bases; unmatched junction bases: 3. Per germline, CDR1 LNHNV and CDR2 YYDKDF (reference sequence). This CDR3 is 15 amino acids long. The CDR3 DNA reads TGTGCCACCAGCAGAGAAACAGGGGGGTATTCACCCCTCCACTTT. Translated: CATSRETGGYSPLHF.

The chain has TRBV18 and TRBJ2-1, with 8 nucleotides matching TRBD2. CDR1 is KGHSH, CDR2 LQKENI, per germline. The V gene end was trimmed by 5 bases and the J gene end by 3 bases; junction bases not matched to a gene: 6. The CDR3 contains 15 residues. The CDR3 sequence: CASSAKRENYNEQFF. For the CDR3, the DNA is TGTGCCAGCTCAGCAAAGCGGGAGAACTACAATGAGCAGTTCTTC.

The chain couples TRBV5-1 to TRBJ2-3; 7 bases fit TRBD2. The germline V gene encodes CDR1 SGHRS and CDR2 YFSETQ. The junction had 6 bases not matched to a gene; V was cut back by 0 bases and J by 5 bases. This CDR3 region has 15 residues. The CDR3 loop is CASSLVWGGEDTQYF. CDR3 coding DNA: TGCGCCAGCAGCTTGGTCTGGGGGGGGGAAGATACGCAGTATTTT.

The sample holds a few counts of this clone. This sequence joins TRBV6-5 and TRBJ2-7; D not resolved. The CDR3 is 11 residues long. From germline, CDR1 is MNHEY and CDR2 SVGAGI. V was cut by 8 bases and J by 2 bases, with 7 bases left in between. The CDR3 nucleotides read TGTGCCAGCGCGACACCCTACGAGCAGTACTTC. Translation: CASATPYEQYF.

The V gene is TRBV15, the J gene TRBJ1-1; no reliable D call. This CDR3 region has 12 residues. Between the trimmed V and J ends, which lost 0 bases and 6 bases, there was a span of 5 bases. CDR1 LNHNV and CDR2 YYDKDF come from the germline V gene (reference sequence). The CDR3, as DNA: TGTGCCACCAGCAGAGATAGCGCTGAAGCTTTCTTT. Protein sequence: CATSRDSAEAFF.

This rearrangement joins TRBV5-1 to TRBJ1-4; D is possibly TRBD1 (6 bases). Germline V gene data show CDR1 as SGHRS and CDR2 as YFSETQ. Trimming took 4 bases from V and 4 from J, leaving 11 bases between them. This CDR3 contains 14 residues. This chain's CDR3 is CASSNQGFNEKLFF. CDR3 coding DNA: TGCGCCAGCAGCAATCAGGGGTTTAATGAAAAACTGTTTTTT.

DNA of the CDR3: TGTGCCAGCAGCTACCCGGGACAGAGCACAGATACGCAGTATTTT. It is translated as CASSYPGQSTDTQYF. The J gene is TRBJ2-3, the V gene TRBV7-9; 7 positions match TRBD1. The J segment lost 0 bases and the V segment lost 4 bases, leaving 4 bases of the junction unmatched. The CDR3 is 15 amino acids. Germline V gene lookup returns CDR1 SEHNR and CDR2 FQNEAQ (reference sequence).

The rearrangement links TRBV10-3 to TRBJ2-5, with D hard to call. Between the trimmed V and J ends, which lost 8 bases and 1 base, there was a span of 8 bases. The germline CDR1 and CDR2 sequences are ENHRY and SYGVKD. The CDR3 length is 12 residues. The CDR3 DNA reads TGTGCCATCTCTTCAGGCCAAGAGACCCAGTACTTC. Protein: CAISSGQETQYF.

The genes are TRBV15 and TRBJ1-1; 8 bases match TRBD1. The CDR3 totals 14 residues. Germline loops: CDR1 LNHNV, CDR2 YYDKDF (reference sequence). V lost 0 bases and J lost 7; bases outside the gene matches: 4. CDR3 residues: CATSREQGAFEAFF. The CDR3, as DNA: TGTGCCACCAGCAGAGAGCAGGGGGCTTTTGAAGCTTTCTTT.

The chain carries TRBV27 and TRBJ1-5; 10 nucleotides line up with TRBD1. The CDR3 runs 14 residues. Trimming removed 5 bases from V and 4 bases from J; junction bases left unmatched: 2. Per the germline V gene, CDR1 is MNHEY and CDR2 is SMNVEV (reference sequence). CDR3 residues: CASSPDRGNQPQHF. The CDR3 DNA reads TGTGCCAGCAGTCCGGACAGGGGGAATCAGCCCCAGCATTTT.

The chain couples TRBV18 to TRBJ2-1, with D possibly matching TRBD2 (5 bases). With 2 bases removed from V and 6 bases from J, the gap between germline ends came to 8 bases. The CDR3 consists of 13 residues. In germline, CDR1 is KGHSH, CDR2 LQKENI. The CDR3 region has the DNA TGTGCCAGCTCACCAGGGCTAGCCAATGAGCAGTTCTTC. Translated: CASSPGLANEQFF. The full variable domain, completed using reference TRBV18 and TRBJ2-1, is NAGVMQNPRHLVRRRGQEARLRCSPMKGHSHVYWYRQLPEEGLKFMVYLQKENIIDESGMPKERFSAEFPKEGPSILRIQQVVRGDSAAYFCASSPGLANEQFFGPGTRLTVL.

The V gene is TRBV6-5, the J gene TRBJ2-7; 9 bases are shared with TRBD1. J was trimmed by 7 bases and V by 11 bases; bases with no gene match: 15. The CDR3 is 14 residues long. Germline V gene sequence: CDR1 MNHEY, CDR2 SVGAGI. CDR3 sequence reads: CAAGPGQGMGEQYF. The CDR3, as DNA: TGTGCCGCTGGACCCGGACAGGGGATGGGGGAGCAGTACTTC.

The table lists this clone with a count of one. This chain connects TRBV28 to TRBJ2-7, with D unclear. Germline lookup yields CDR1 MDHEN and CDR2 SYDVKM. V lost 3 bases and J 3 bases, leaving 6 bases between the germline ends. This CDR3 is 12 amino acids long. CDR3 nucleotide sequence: TGTGCCAGCAGTTTCCTAGACTACGAGCAGTACTTC. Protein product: CASSFLDYEQYF.

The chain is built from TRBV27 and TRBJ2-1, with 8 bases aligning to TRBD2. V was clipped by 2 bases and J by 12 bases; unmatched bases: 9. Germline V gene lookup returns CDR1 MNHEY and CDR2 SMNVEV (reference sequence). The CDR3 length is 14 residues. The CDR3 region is CASSLPPGGGRQFF. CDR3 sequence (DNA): TGTGCCAGCAGTTTACCCCCGGGGGGGGGCCGGCAGTTCTTC.

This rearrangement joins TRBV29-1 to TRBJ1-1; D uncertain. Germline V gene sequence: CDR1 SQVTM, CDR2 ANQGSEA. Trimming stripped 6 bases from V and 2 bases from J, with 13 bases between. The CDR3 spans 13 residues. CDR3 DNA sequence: TGCAGCGTCGACCGGGATTTTAACACTGAAGCTTTCTTT. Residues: CSVDRDFNTEAFF. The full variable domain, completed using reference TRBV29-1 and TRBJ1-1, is SAVISQKPSRDICQRGTSLTIQCQVDSQVTMMFWYRQQPGQSLTLIATANQGSEATYESGFVIDKFPISRPNLTFSTLTVSNMSPEDSSIYLCSVDRDFNTEAFFGQGTRLTVV.

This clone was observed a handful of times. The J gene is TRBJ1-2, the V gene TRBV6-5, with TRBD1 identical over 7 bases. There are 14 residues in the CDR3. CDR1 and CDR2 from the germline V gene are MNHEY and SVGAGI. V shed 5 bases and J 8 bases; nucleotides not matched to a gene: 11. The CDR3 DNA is TGTGCCAGCAGTCCAGGGGGATTACTGGGAGGCTACACCTTC. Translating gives CASSPGGLLGGYTF.

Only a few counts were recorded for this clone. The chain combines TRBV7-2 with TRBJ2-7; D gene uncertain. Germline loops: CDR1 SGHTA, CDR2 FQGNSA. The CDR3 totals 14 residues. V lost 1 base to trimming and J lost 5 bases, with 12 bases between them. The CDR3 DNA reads TGTGCCAGCAGCTTAGATCTAGATTATCACGAGCAGTACTTC. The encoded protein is CASSLDLDYHEQYF. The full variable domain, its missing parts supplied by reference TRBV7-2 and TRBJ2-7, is GAGVSQSPSNKVTEKGKDVELRCDPISGHTALYWYRQSLGQGLEFLIYFQGNSAPDKSGLPSDRFSAERTGGSVSTLTIQRTQQEDSAVYLCASSLDLDYHEQYFGPGTRLTVT.